This T cell receptor (beta chain) comes out of a study of CD8 T cells in Susac syndrome. TCR beta from blood CD8+ and CD4+ T cells was sequenced. Deletions cut 4 bases from V and 4 bases from J, with 16 bases between. In germline, CDR1 is LGHDT, CDR2 YNNKEL (reference sequence). This CDR3 region has 15 residues. RNA amounts of 0.5 to 1 ug underwent reverse transcription with random hexamers. immunoSEQ multiplex PCR amplified TCR beta CDR3 across 54 Vbeta, 13 Jbeta. TCRdb ran MiXCR on the immunoSEQ multiplex PCR reads and lists one entry per CDR3 protein. The table records about 120,000 distinct CDR3 sequences, about nine tenths of them present only once.

The receptor comes from a human donor in good health. The sequencing input was CD8+ T cells from PBMCs. The J gene is TRBJ1-2, the V gene TRBV3-1; D ambiguous. The CDR3 region has the DNA TGTGCCAGCAGCCCCGACCGATCGGGCGTCTATGGCTACACCTTC. This encodes CASSPDRSGVYGYTF.